The clone carrying this TCR beta chain showed up many times. Gene names are the mouse ones. The read terminates 4 residues ahead of where the CDR3 ends, so the germline J gene completes it. RNA was isolated and reverse transcribed to cDNA, the sequencing template. The assay was immunoSEQ multiplex PCR, and TCRdb's table has in-frame clones only and misses some. The sample contains around 110,000 clones, none of them singletons. This sample was included in a study of CD8+ T cells in alopecia areata. Germline V gives CDR1 NNHDY, CDR2 SYVADS. The CDR3 runs 16 residues. V was shortened by 4 bases and J by 0 bases, with 17 bases between the two germline ends.

The receptor's source is a C3H/HeJ mouse with alopecia areata. MHC haplotype: H2-k. The chain employs TRBV13-3 and TRBJ2-7; a weak D match, TRBD1 (6 bases). Specimen: lesional skin. The CDR3 loop reads CASSSPPGTSSYEQYF. Incomplete CDR3 DNA: TGTGCCAGCAGTTCCCCACCCGGGACAAGCTCCTAT.